What follows are 22 T cell receptor beta chains derived from one specimen sequenced in a study of blood T cell repertoires in COVID-19. Generated by immunoSEQ multiplex PCR, the TCRdb table keeps only in-frame clones and is missing some. The top ten clones hold 2.5% to 3% of a sample with 55,000 to 80,000 clones, over 75% of them seen once. Sequencing input: peripheral blood. These receptors were obtained from a man aged 45-60 years with acute or convalescent COVID-19.

The gene calls are TRBV7-9 and TRBJ2-7; 9 nucleotides line up with TRBD1. Germline V gene sequence: CDR1 SEHNR, CDR2 FQNEAQ (reference sequence). After removal of 5 bases from V and 7 bases from J, the junction contained 12 bases not matched to a gene. The CDR3 is 15 amino acids. The CDR3: CASSNGTGWLFEQYV. The CDR3 nucleotides read TGTGCCAGCAGCAACGGGACAGGGTGGCTGTTTGAGCAGTACGTC.

This sequence joins TRBV7-2 and TRBJ1-3; no clear D gene. CDR1 is SGHTA, CDR2 FQGNSA, per germline. V gave up 1 base and J gave up 4 bases, with 20 bases separating them. CDR3 length: 18 residues. CDR3 protein: CASSLGPRLRDRGNTIYF. CDR3 bases: TGTGCCAGCAGCTTAGGTCCCAGACTAAGGGATAGGGGAAACACCATATATTTT. Combining the CDR3 with reference TRBV7-2 and TRBJ1-3 gives the whole variable domain GAGVSQSPSNKVTEKGKDVELRCDPISGHTALYWYRQSLGQGLEFLIYFQGNSAPDKSGLPSDRFSAERTGGSVSTLTIQRTQQEDSAVYLCASSLGPRLRDRGNTIYFGEGSWLTVV.

The chain combines TRBV29-1 with TRBJ2-7, with TRBD1 matching over 8 bases. Germline lookup yields CDR1 SQVTM and CDR2 ANQGSEA. V lost 3 bases and J lost 5; bases outside the gene matches: 9. CDR3 length: 14 residues. The CDR3 sequence: CSVEGIRGRDEQYF. CDR3 nucleotides: TGCAGCGTTGAGGGGATCAGGGGGCGCGACGAGCAGTACTTC.

The chain is built from TRBV4-3 and TRBJ1-4; 10 bases align to TRBD1. Unmatched junction bases numbered 12, after V lost 4 bases and J lost 7 bases. Germline V lookup: CDR1 LGHNA, CDR2 YSLEER. This CDR3 is built from 17 residues. CDR3 sequence reads: CASSPRTGGMTGEKLFF. CDR3 DNA: TGCGCCAGCAGCCCTCGGACAGGGGGAATGACAGGTGAAAAACTGTTTTTT.

The chain couples TRBV27 to TRBJ1-4; TRBD1 aligns across 8 bases. V trimming: 0 bases; J trimming: 7 bases; junction bases outside the gene matches: 13. CDR3 length: 18 amino acids. CDR1 and CDR2 (germline): MNHEY, SMNVEV (reference sequence). The chain's CDR3 is CASSLSPSGGSSGEKLFF. The CDR3 region has the DNA TGTGCCAGCAGTTTATCTCCCTCAGGGGGCAGTTCAGGTGAAAAACTGTTTTTT.

V usage is TRBV29-1 and J usage is TRBJ1-4, with TRBD1 as a possible D gene (5 bases). Germline CDR1 SQVTM, CDR2 ANQGSEA. CDR3 length: 13 residues. The V gene lost 7 bases and the J gene lost 6 bases, with 15 bases spanning the gap. In DNA, the CDR3 is TGCAGCGCTGGGGCGAGAAGGGATGAAAAACTGTTTTTT. Translation: CSAGARRDEKLFF. The entire variable domain, with the rest obtained from reference TRBV29-1 and TRBJ1-4, is as follows: SAVISQKPSRDICQRGTSLTIQCQVDSQVTMMFWYRQQPGQSLTLIATANQGSEATYESGFVIDKFPISRPNLTFSTLTVSNMSPEDSSIYLCSAGARRDEKLFFGSGTQLSVL.

This chain links TRBV7-9 with TRBJ1-4; 7 positions match TRBD1. The CDR3 runs 14 residues. The J segment lost 11 bases and the V segment lost 6 bases, leaving 12 bases of the junction unmatched. Germline CDR1 is SEHNR and CDR2 is FQNEAQ (reference sequence). In nucleotides, the CDR3 is TGTGCCAGCAGGGTGGGACAGCCCGCCGGGAAACTGTTTTTT. Translation: CASRVGQPAGKLFF.

The chain employs TRBV7-9 and TRBJ1-2, with 9 bases fitting TRBD1. This CDR3 has 15 residues. The ends lost 5 bases at V and 4 bases at J; junction bases unmatched: 8. Germline loops: CDR1 SEHNR, CDR2 FQNEAQ (reference sequence). The CDR3 sequence is CASSPVPGQGYGYTF. The DNA for the CDR3 is TGTGCCAGCAGCCCTGTACCGGGACAGGGCTATGGCTACACCTTC.

The CDR3, as DNA: TGTGCCAGCTCAACGCAGGGTGTTCAGGGGACTGAAGCTTTCTTT. Translated: CASSTQGVQGTEAFF. This chain connects TRBV18 to TRBJ1-1; tentative D call: TRBD1 (6 bases). The CDR3 sequence is 15 residues long. Per germline, CDR1 KGHSH and CDR2 LQKENI. The V end lost 5 bases, the J end lost 5 bases, and 18 bases lay between the germline ends.

The chain joins TRBV12-3 or TRBV12-4 to TRBJ1-2; TRBD1 matches 7 bases. After removal of 4 bases from V and 8 bases from J, the junction contained 7 bases not matched to a gene. The CDR3 totals 13 residues. The CDR3 spells CASSYDRVQGYTF. CDR3 nucleotides: TGTGCCAGCAGTTATGACAGGGTCCAGGGCTACACCTTC.

The chain uses TRBV19 and TRBJ1-5; TRBD1 matches at 9 bases. Trimming cost V 0 bases and J 3 bases; bases outside gene matches: 3. Per germline, CDR1 LNHDA and CDR2 SQIVND (reference sequence). The CDR3 covers 16 residues. The CDR3 nucleotides read TGTGCCAGTAGTATAGAAGGGACAGGGAACAATCAGCCCCAGCATTTT. Its translation: CASSIEGTGNNQPQHF.

The rearrangement joins TRBV30 to TRBJ2-7, with D possibly TRBD2 on 5 matching bases. CDR3 length: 11 amino acids. Germline V CDR1 and CDR2: GTSNPN, SVGIG (reference sequence). The germline V and J ends were trimmed by 8 bases and 7 bases, with 15 bases remaining between them. In DNA form, the CDR3 reads TGTGCCGGAGGAGCATTACGGGAGCAGTACTTC. It yields the protein CAGGALREQYF.

In its sample, this clone was seen a few times. The V and J genes are TRBV24-1 and TRBJ2-1, with TRBD1 matching over 7 bases. The CDR3 has 13 amino acids. Germline loops: CDR1 KGHDR, CDR2 SFDVKD. V dropped 9 bases and J dropped 4; count of bases not matched to a gene: 5. CDR3 DNA sequence: TGTGCCACCGAGGACAGGTCGTACAATGAGCAGTTCTTC. This codes for CATEDRSYNEQFF.

The chain combines TRBV3-1 (or the pseudogene TRBV3-2) with TRBJ2-5; TRBD2 matches 10 bases. CDR3 length equals 15 residues. Germline lookup yields CDR1 LGHDT and CDR2 YNNKEL (reference sequence). V was clipped by 4 bases and J by 2 bases; unmatched bases: 4. CDR3 nucleotide sequence: TGTGCCAGCAGCCGGACTAGCGGCGCTCAAGAGACCCAGTACTTC. This translates into CASSRTSGAQETQYF.

This chain joins TRBV5-1 and TRBJ1-2; a weak D match, TRBD1 (6 bases). This CDR3 contains 13 residues. The germline V gene encodes CDR1 SGHRS and CDR2 YFSETQ. V was clipped by 3 bases and J by 6 bases, with 12 bases between them. CDR3 region: CASSSRGQDGYTF. Written as DNA, the CDR3 is TGCGCCAGCAGCTCCAGGGGTCAAGATGGCTACACCTTC.

The J gene is TRBJ2-2, the V gene TRBV9; D is unresolved. CDR3 size: 14 residues. Germline V gene data show CDR1 as SGDLS and CDR2 as YYNGEE. V dropped 0 bases and J dropped 6 bases, with 9 bases sitting between them. CDR3 nucleotide sequence: TGTGCCAGCAGCGTAGATTCAGTTTCCGGGGAGCTGTTTTTT. This encodes CASSVDSVSGELFF.

The chain's CDR3 is CASSSPGLMETQYF. In DNA, the CDR3 is TGTGCCAGCAGTTCCCCGGGACTTATGGAGACCCAGTACTTC. The chain uses TRBV27 and TRBJ2-5; weak D call: TRBD2 (6 bases). Per the germline V gene, CDR1 is MNHEY and CDR2 is SMNVEV (reference sequence). The CDR3 is made up of 14 amino acids. V lost 4 bases and J lost 5, with 14 bases in between.

CDR3 region: CASSQTSRGEYEQYF. The CDR3 region has the DNA TGCGCCAGCAGCCAGACTAGTCGCGGGGAGTACGAGCAGTACTTC. The chain is built from TRBV4-1 and TRBJ2-7; D is perhaps TRBD2 (6 bases). Trimming took off 3 bases at V and 4 bases at J, with 16 bases between the two ends. The germline V gene encodes CDR1 MGHRA and CDR2 YSYEKL. The length of the CDR3 is 15 residues.

The chain carries TRBV19 and TRBJ2-4, with TRBD2 as a possible D gene (6 bases). Germline CDR1 LNHDA, CDR2 SQIVND (reference sequence). The CDR3 is 15 residues long. With 5 bases removed from V and 4 bases from J, the gap between germline ends came to 15 bases. CDR3: CASSSLSGTKNIQYF. The CDR3 coding sequence is TGTGCCAGTAGTTCTCTGTCCGGGACTAAAAACATTCAGTACTTC.

The rearrangement links TRBV12-3 or TRBV12-4 to TRBJ2-7; 7 bases map to TRBD2. This CDR3 has 13 residues. Unmatched junction bases numbered 6, after V lost 8 bases and J lost 2 bases. Here the CDR3 DNA reads TGTGCCAGCTCGGCTAGCGGAACCTACGAGCAGTACGTC. It encodes CASSASGTYEQYV.

CDR3 sequence (DNA): TGTGCCAGTAGTATAGGACAGGGACGCCGCAATCAGCCCCAGCATTTT. Translation: CASSIGQGRRNQPQHF. The chain is built from TRBV19 and TRBJ1-5; 7 nucleotides line up with TRBD1. Germline V gene lookup returns CDR1 LNHDA and CDR2 SQIVND (reference sequence). V dropped 1 base and J dropped 2; count of bases not matched to a gene: 5. The CDR3 is 16 residues long.

This clone has a handful of counts. This sequence joins TRBV7-2 and TRBJ2-1; the D gene is possibly TRBD2 (6 bases). Germline CDR1 SGHTA, CDR2 FQGNSA. With 5 bases removed from V and 2 bases from J, the gap between germline ends came to 16 bases. This CDR3 region has 16 residues. This CDR3 reads CASSARLVSPYNEQFF. The DNA for the CDR3 is TGTGCCAGCAGCGCAAGACTAGTGAGTCCCTACAATGAGCAGTTCTTC.